This TCR beta chain was sequenced during a study of CD8 T cells in Susac syndrome. Sequencing of TCR beta was performed on blood CD8+ and CD4+ T cells. The germline V gene encodes CDR1 GTSNPN and CDR2 SVGIG (reference sequence). V was trimmed by 3 bases and J by 5 bases, leaving 15 bases between them. The CDR3 consists of 14 residues. When the RNA was reverse transcribed, random hexamers were used with an input of roughly 0.45 to 1 ug. TCRdb itself ran the immunoSEQ multiplex PCR reads through MiXCR, one entry per CDR3 protein. The sample has under 200,000 distinct CDR3 sequences, approximately 95% seen once.

Sequenced input: CD4+ T cells from PBMCs. This receptor was obtained from a human donor with Susac syndrome. This chain connects TRBV30 to TRBJ2-3, with D perhaps TRBD2 (6 bases). The CDR3 coding sequence is TGTGCCTGGAGGAGGGTCGGGGGAGAAGATACGCAGTATTTT. Its translation: CAWRRVGGEDTQYF.